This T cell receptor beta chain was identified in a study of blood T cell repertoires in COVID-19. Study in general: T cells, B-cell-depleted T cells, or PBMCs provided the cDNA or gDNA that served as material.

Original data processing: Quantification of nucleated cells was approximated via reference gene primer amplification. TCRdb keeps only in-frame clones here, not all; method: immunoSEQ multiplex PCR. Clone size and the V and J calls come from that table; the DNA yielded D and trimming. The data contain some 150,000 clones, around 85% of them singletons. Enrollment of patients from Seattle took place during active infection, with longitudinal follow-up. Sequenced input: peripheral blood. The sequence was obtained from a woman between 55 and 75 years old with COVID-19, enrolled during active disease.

The CDR3: CASSLNQGYGYTF. The CDR3, as DNA: TGTGCCAGCAGCTTGAACCAGGGGTATGGCTACACCTTC. This rearrangement joins TRBV7-9 to TRBJ1-2; possibly TRBD1 for D (6 bases). Germline CDR1 and CDR2: SEHNR and FQNEAQ (reference sequence). The V and J ends lost 3 bases and 5 bases respectively, with 10 bases between them. The CDR3 consists of 13 residues. The full variable domain, rest sourced from reference TRBV7-9 and TRBJ1-2, is DTGVSQNPRHKITKRGQNVTFRCDPISEHNRLYWYRQTLGQGPEFLTYFQNEAQLEKSRLLSDRFSAERPKGSFSTLEIQRTEQGDSAMYLCASSLNQGYGYTFGSGTRLTVV.